Shown below are 30 T cell receptor beta chains from a single sample sequenced in a study of beta chain features in type 1 diabetes (dated by TCRdb to 2017 to 2018). The library was produced with the immunoSEQ multiplex PCR assay. The High Capacity cDNA Reverse Transcription Kit was used to reverse transcribe all of the isolated RNA, meaning that expressed TCRB transcripts were what got sequenced. Sourced from immuneACCESS, this table was stored by TCRdb with only in-frame sequences that have V and J called. A share of the clones is absent; for the studies checked, an unresolved V gene accounts for under half, and the remainder has no known explanation. The sample records about 330,000 clones, about 10% of which are singletons. About 0.015% of the sample belongs to the ten largest clones. Sequences were obtained from naive CD4+ T cells from blood. The cell subset or site label, read with the paper, signifies: true naive CD4+ T cells. The receptors derive from a woman aged 25-40 years in good health.

This clone was recorded a few times. The rearrangement joins TRBV19 to TRBJ2-3; 7 bases fit TRBD1. V lost 7 bases, J lost 6 bases, and 1 base stayed unmatched. The germline gives CDR1 LNHDA, CDR2 SQIVND (reference sequence). The CDR3 consists of 11 residues. The CDR3 spells CASNRGDTQYF. Written as DNA, the CDR3 is TGTGCCAGTAACAGGGGCGATACGCAGTATTTT.

The sample holds a few counts of this clone. The V and J genes are TRBV9 and TRBJ2-2, with D unresolved. The CDR3 length is 16 residues. Germline V CDR1 and CDR2: SGDLS, YYNGEE. The germline V and J ends were trimmed by 0 bases and 3 bases, with 12 bases remaining between them. CDR3 residues: CASSVDQYLDTGELFF. CDR3 in DNA: TGTGCCAGCAGCGTAGATCAGTATTTGGACACCGGGGAGCTGTTTTTT. Based on the CDR3 plus reference TRBV9 and TRBJ2-2, the full variable domain is DSGVTQTPKHLITATGQRVTLRCSPRSGDLSVYWYQQSLDQGLQFLIQYYNGEERAKGNILERFSAQQFPDLHSELNLSSLELGDSALYFCASSVDQYLDTGELFFGEGSRLTVL.

The CDR3, as DNA: TGTGCCAGCATCCCAGTAGCGGGAGTCTACGAGCAGTACTTC. Amino acid sequence: CASIPVAGVYEQYF. This chain uses TRBV6-6 with TRBJ2-7; TRBD2 matches 9 bases. With V trimmed by 7 bases and J by 3 bases, 7 bases remained unmatched. Germline loops: CDR1 MNHNY, CDR2 SVGAGI (reference sequence). This CDR3 has 14 residues.

The table lists this clone with a few counts. This chain joins TRBV7-9 and TRBJ2-2; 7 positions agree with TRBD1. Germline CDR1 is SEHNR and CDR2 is FQNEAQ (reference sequence). This CDR3 region has 16 residues. Trimming cost V 5 bases and J 2 bases; bases outside gene matches: 8. As DNA, the CDR3 is TGTGCCAGCAGCACCCAGGGGGTATTCAACACCGGGGAGCTGTTTTTT. Its translation: CASSTQGVFNTGELFF.

This clone turned up a few times. The chain couples TRBV7-2 to TRBJ2-5; no reliable D call. Germline V gene lookup returns CDR1 SGHTA and CDR2 FQGNSA. The V and J ends lost 6 bases and 2 bases respectively, with 16 bases between them. This CDR3 comprises 15 residues. The CDR3 sequence: CASRPLSYRQETQYF. As DNA, the CDR3 is TGTGCCAGCAGGCCTCTTAGCTACCGACAAGAGACCCAGTACTTC. Full variable domain (outside the CDR3, taken from reference TRBV7-2 and TRBJ2-5): GAGVSQSPSNKVTEKGKDVELRCDPISGHTALYWYRQSLGQGLEFLIYFQGNSAPDKSGLPSDRFSAERTGGSVSTLTIQRTQQEDSAVYLCASRPLSYRQETQYFGPGTRLLVL.

This rearrangement joins TRBV7-2 to TRBJ2-7; 8 nucleotides align to TRBD1. CDR1 SGHTA and CDR2 FQGNSA come from the germline V gene. V dropped 7 bases and J dropped 3; count of bases not matched to a gene: 8. CDR3 length: 14 residues. CDR3 DNA: TGTGCCAGCACCCCGACAGGGGCATTCTACGAGCAGTACTTC. It is translated as CASTPTGAFYEQYF.

This clone has more than one count but fewer than ten. The chain combines TRBV29-1 with TRBJ2-2; a possible D gene is TRBD2 (5 bases). Per the germline V gene, CDR1 is SQVTM and CDR2 is ANQGSEA. This CDR3 is 12 amino acids long. V was trimmed by 4 bases and J by 6 bases, leaving 9 bases between them. The chain's CDR3 is CSVGSSPGELFF. The CDR3 DNA follows: TGCAGCGTTGGGTCTAGCCCCGGGGAGCTGTTTTTT.

This clone was seen more than once but under ten times. This sequence joins TRBV29-1 and TRBJ2-7, with 13 bases lining up with TRBD2. J gave up 3 bases and V 4 bases, and 9 bases lay outside the gene matches. The germline V gene has CDR1 SQVTM and CDR2 ANQGSEA. CDR3 length: 16 amino acids. The CDR3 protein is CSVVGTGLAGDYEQYF. The CDR3 nucleotides read TGCAGCGTTGTGGGGACCGGACTAGCGGGAGACTACGAGCAGTACTTC.

The chain couples TRBV18 to TRBJ2-7; 11 bases agree with TRBD2. The V gene's germline CDR1 is KGHSH and CDR2 LQKENI. This CDR3 has 16 residues. V lost 6 bases and J lost 6; bases outside the gene matches: 13. CDR3 DNA: TGTGCCAGCTCTACAGATCGACTAGCGGGAATGGGCGAGCAGTACTTC. Its protein product is CASSTDRLAGMGEQYF.

This clone has just a few counts. Different DNA sequences within this sample yield the same CDR3. The CDR3 DNA reads TGTGCCAGCAGCCCGAACGGTTACGAGCAGTACTTC. It codes for CASSPNGYEQYF. The chain links TRBV7-3 to TRBJ2-7, with unresolved D. In germline, CDR1 is SGHTA, CDR2 FQGTGA. The CDR3 covers 12 residues. Deletions cut 5 bases from V and 4 bases from J, with 9 bases between.

This clone was detected only a few times. The chain employs TRBV29-1 and TRBJ2-5, with a weak D call TRBD1 (6 bases). V lost 5 bases to trimming and J lost 5 bases, with 12 bases between them. Germline CDR1 SQVTM, CDR2 ANQGSEA. The CDR3 totals 12 residues. Written as DNA, the CDR3 is TGCAGCGTTACAGGGTTTCTCGAGACCCAGTACTTC. This sequence encodes CSVTGFLETQYF.

The gene calls are TRBV9 and TRBJ2-1; 9 bases are a match to TRBD2. Germline V lookup: CDR1 SGDLS, CDR2 YYNGEE. The CDR3 totals 19 residues. V lost 0 bases, J lost 4 bases, and 14 bases stayed unmatched. CDR3 DNA sequence: TGTGCCAGCAGCGTAGAGGTTCCTAGCGGGGTTCGGCCTTACAATGAGCAGTTCTTC. Its protein product is CASSVEVPSGVRPYNEQFF. The complete variable domain, with remaining parts taken from reference TRBV9 and TRBJ2-1, reads DSGVTQTPKHLITATGQRVTLRCSPRSGDLSVYWYQQSLDQGLQFLIQYYNGEERAKGNILERFSAQQFPDLHSELNLSSLELGDSALYFCASSVEVPSGVRPYNEQFFGPGTRLTVL.

The chain has TRBV9 and TRBJ2-3, with 12 bases lining up with TRBD2. The CDR3 loop spans 17 amino acids. CDR1 and CDR2 from the germline V gene are SGDLS and YYNGEE. Trimming cost V 0 bases and J 2 bases; bases outside gene matches: 4. For the CDR3, the DNA is TGTGCCAGCAGCGTAGGTGGACTAGCGGGACTCACAGATACGCAGTATTTT. Amino acid sequence: CASSVGGLAGLTDTQYF.

This sequence joins TRBV4-2 and TRBJ2-4; D ambiguous. The CDR3 contains 18 residues. From germline, CDR1 is LGHNA and CDR2 YNFKEQ. The V end was cut by 1 base, the J end by 1 base, with 17 bases between. This CDR3 reads CASSQAPSAAGAKNIQYF. As DNA, the CDR3 is TGTGCCAGCAGCCAAGCTCCGTCGGCAGCAGGTGCCAAAAACATTCAGTACTTC.

The J gene is TRBJ2-2, the V gene TRBV5-4, with TRBD2 identical over 12 bases. Per germline, CDR1 SGHNT and CDR2 YYREEE (reference sequence). V lost 0 bases, J lost 5 bases, and 5 bases stayed unmatched. CDR3 length: 17 residues. CDR3 sequence (DNA): TGTGCCAGCAGCTTGGTGCTCCTAGCGGGAGGGACCGGGGAGCTGTTTTTT. Translation: CASSLVLLAGGTGELFF.

In its sample, this clone was seen a few times. The chain couples TRBV6-6 to TRBJ1-4; a weak D match, TRBD1 (5 bases). The CDR3 consists of 13 residues. Trimming shortened V by 6 bases and J by 3 bases, and 8 bases separated the two germline ends. CDR1 is MNHNY and CDR2 is SVGAGI in the germline V gene (reference sequence). This CDR3 reads CASSRQSNEKLFF. The CDR3 nucleotides are TGTGCCAGCAGCCGACAGTCTAATGAAAAACTGTTTTTT.

This clone was recorded a few times. The germline gene is not matched at one end of the junction; a read error may be the cause. The gene calls are TRBV9 and TRBJ1-1; D is unresolved. Germline V gene data show CDR1 as SGDLS and CDR2 as YYNGEE. The CDR3 extends over 14 amino acids. The CDR3 nucleotides read TGTGCCAGCAGCGTAGGGGCGGGGAACACTAAAGCTTTCTTT. Its protein product is CASSVGAGNTKAFF.

This clone was recorded a few times. The rearrangement links TRBV6-6 to TRBJ2-1, with D tentatively TRBD2 (6 bases). The CDR3 sequence is 15 residues long. In germline, CDR1 is MNHNY, CDR2 SVGAGI (reference sequence). Trimming took off 5 bases at V and 9 bases at J, with 20 bases between the two ends. The CDR3 coding sequence is TGTGCCAGCAGTCCCCTAGTGAACTCCGGGAGTGAGCAGTTCTTC. Translation: CASSPLVNSGSEQFF.

The CDR3 protein is CASSLELAVTGELFF. CDR3 DNA sequence: TGTGCCAGCAGCTTAGAACTAGCGGTCACCGGGGAGCTGTTTTTT. This chain connects TRBV7-2 to TRBJ2-2; the match to TRBD2 covers 8 bases. V dropped 1 base and J dropped 4; count of bases not matched to a gene: 2. This CDR3 has 15 amino acids. Per germline, CDR1 SGHTA and CDR2 FQGNSA. Full variable domain (outside the CDR3, taken from reference TRBV7-2 and TRBJ2-2): GAGVSQSPSNKVTEKGKDVELRCDPISGHTALYWYRQSLGQGLEFLIYFQGNSAPDKSGLPSDRFSAERTGGSVSTLTIQRTQQEDSAVYLCASSLELAVTGELFFGEGSRLTVL.

This clone was found a few times. The chain links TRBV18 to TRBJ2-1, with a possible D match to TRBD2 (6 bases). The germline gives CDR1 KGHSH, CDR2 LQKENI. Trimming took off 1 base at V and 4 bases at J, with 8 bases between the two ends. This CDR3 contains 14 residues. CDR3 protein: CASSPRRGYNEQFF. CDR3 in DNA: TGTGCCAGCTCACCACGGCGGGGTTACAATGAGCAGTTCTTC.

V usage is TRBV6-6 and J usage is TRBJ1-1, with D uncertain. The CDR3 is 14 residues long. V lost 5 bases, J lost 1 base, and 11 bases lay in between. The germline gives CDR1 MNHNY, CDR2 SVGAGI (reference sequence). CDR3 bases: TGTGCCAGCAGTATACCTACAGAGAACACTGAAGCTTTCTTT. Translation gives CASSIPTENTEAFF.

A few counts support this clone. The rearrangement uses TRBV2 and TRBJ2-1; D is perhaps TRBD2 (6 bases). Trimming cost V 9 bases and J 4 bases, with 13 bases left between them. Germline V gives CDR1 SNHLY, CDR2 FYNNEI. This CDR3 is 13 amino acids long. The chain's CDR3 is CASTLAAYNEQFF. CDR3 bases: TGTGCCAGTACTTTAGCGGCGTACAATGAGCAGTTCTTC.

Here the CDR3 DNA reads TGTGCCAGCACCAGCGGGAGGGCTGAGACCCAGTACTTC. Translation gives CASTSGRAETQYF. The genes are TRBV5-6 and TRBJ2-5; 10 bases are shared with TRBD2. Germline loops: CDR1 SGHDT, CDR2 YYEEEE. V lost 6 bases and J lost 5; bases outside the gene matches: 4. The CDR3 covers 13 residues.

The V call is TRBV7-3, the J call TRBJ2-1; 8 positions agree with TRBD1. The CDR3 runs to 16 residues. V gave up 5 bases and J gave up 7 bases; unmatched junction bases: 13. CDR1 and CDR2 (germline): SGHTA, FQGTGA. The CDR3 reads CASSPSDREFGNEQFF. The CDR3 DNA follows: TGTGCCAGCAGCCCGTCGGACAGGGAATTTGGGAATGAGCAGTTCTTC.

The V gene is TRBV9, the J gene TRBJ1-1, with 7 nucleotides matching TRBD1. The CDR3 has 18 residues. V was pared by 0 bases and J by 3 bases, with 14 bases of the junction left unmatched. Looked up from germline, CDR1 is SGDLS and CDR2 is YYNGEE. In DNA form, the CDR3 reads TGTGCCAGCAGCGTAGTTAGGGGGCGCGGTAGAAAGGACACTGAAGCTTTCTTT. Amino acid sequence: CASSVVRGRGRKDTEAFF.

This clone was counted between two and nine times. Other nucleotide sequences from this sample produce the same CDR3. This chain uses TRBV2 with TRBJ2-7; TRBD1 agrees at 7 bases. Looked up from germline, CDR1 is SNHLY and CDR2 is FYNNEI. The length of the CDR3 is 12 residues. V shed 4 bases, J shed 3 bases, and the junction held 0 bases outside the gene matches. The CDR3: CASSGDSYEQYF. CDR3 bases: TGTGCCAGCAGTGGGGACAGCTACGAGCAGTACTTC.

This clone was observed a few times. This rearrangement joins TRBV2 to TRBJ1-1; the D gene is possibly TRBD1 (6 bases). CDR3 length equals 15 residues. Trimming left V 1 base short and J 5 bases short, with 14 bases between. Germline CDR1 reads SNHLY; CDR2 reads FYNNEI. The CDR3 DNA is TGTGCCAGCAGTGAAGAGGGGGGGCGGGGAACTGAAGCTTTCTTT. This translates into CASSEEGGRGTEAFF.

V usage is TRBV5-4 and J usage is TRBJ2-1, with 7 nucleotides matching TRBD2. Losses at the gene ends were 4 bases for V and 8 bases for J; bases not matched to a gene: 9. The CDR3 is 14 amino acids. The germline V gene has CDR1 SGHNT and CDR2 YYREEE (reference sequence). The CDR3 is CASSPSGNSDEQFF. The CDR3, as DNA: TGTGCCAGCAGCCCTAGCGGTAATTCGGATGAGCAGTTCTTC.

This clone turned up a few times. V and J are TRBV7-2 and TRBJ2-3; a weak D match, TRBD2 (6 bases). Germline V lookup: CDR1 SGHTA, CDR2 FQGNSA. The CDR3 runs to 16 residues. Trimming took off 2 bases at V and 2 bases at J, with 14 bases between the two ends. The CDR3: CASSLTGGGFTDTQYF. CDR3 nucleotides: TGTGCCAGCAGCTTAACTGGGGGAGGCTTCACAGATACGCAGTATTTT.

V is TRBV7-6 and J is TRBJ2-1, with 9 bases that match TRBD2. The CDR3 covers 15 residues. The V gene end was trimmed by 4 bases and the J gene end by 2 bases; junction bases not matched to a gene: 3. The germline V gene encodes CDR1 SGHVS and CDR2 FNYEAQ. The CDR3 here is CASSSSGNPYNEQFF. The CDR3 coding sequence is TGTGCCAGCAGCTCTAGCGGGAACCCCTACAATGAGCAGTTCTTC.